This T cell receptor beta chain came from a study of lymphopenia after photon versus proton radiotherapy (dated by TCRdb to the late 2010s). Background for the entire study: In patients with gastrointestinal tumors who developed high-grade lymphopenia, the study compared the immunological effects of photon radiation therapy with those of proton radiation therapy. The 20 patients in the cohort had gastrointestinal tumors, were treated with either photon or proton therapy, and subsequently developed lymphopenia. The goal of the study was to describe how the two radiation modalities differ in their effects on the immune system. What the work shows at the level of the full study, not this receptor alone: The survival association was assessed only in patients who died, and the authors presented better survival with proton therapy as a possibility rather than a demonstrated result. After the lymphocyte count nadir, repertoires from photon-treated patients showed oligoclonal expansion, particularly of CD8+ Temra cells, and this expansion drove the decline in diversity. Among patients across the cohort who died, overall survival time showed an inverse correlation with a larger post-nadir drop in TCR diversity. During treatment, patients who received proton therapy stayed relatively stable, whereas patients who received photon therapy lost naive T cells and TCR diversity and gained effector/memory populations.

Libraries were constructed by the immunoSEQ multiplex PCR assay. Deep sequencing of rearranged TCR beta loci, alongside multiparametric flow cytometry, was used to profile T cell repertoires. Entries here come from immuneACCESS through TCRdb and include only in-frame sequences with V and J called. Some clones fail to appear in such tables; in the studies checked, an unresolved V gene covers under half of the shortfall, and the cause of the remainder is unknown. Across this sample there are about 55,000 clones, with roughly 80% seen only once. Around 2% of the sample lies in the top ten. With respect to this clone: What antigen it recognizes has not been identified. Base-call qualities are not available, and no considerably larger clone is one nucleotide away.

This TCR came from a man in his sixties with pancreatic cancer. Here the sequenced sample was peripheral blood, taken from a patient treated with proton-based radiotherapy.

The CDR3 region has the sequence CASSLGDFSGNTIYF. The DNA is TGTGCCAGCAGCTTAGGGGACTTCTCTGGAAACACCATATATTTT. This receptor chain uses TRBV11-3 and TRBJ1-3; a weak D assignment points to TRBD1 (5 bases agree). CDR3 length: 15 amino acids, cysteine to phenylalanine. The entry retains the CDR3 DNA only, 45 bases that are in frame from base 1. V was cut back by 1 base and J by 0 bases, leaving a gap of 7 bases between them. The germline V gene provides CDR1 SGHNT and CDR2 YENEEA.